These 32 T cell receptor beta chains were all obtained from the same sample, sequenced in a study of blood T cell repertoires in COVID-19. Sequencing was performed with immunoSEQ multiplex PCR; in TCRdb, only in-frame clones are kept and a portion is missing. Altogether some 420,000 clones are present, 80% to 90% being singletons, with the ten largest covering roughly 1.1%. Sequencing used PBMCs or T cells enriched from blood (not recorded which). These TCRs come from a man in his thirties or forties who had recovered from COVID-19.

The rearrangement links TRBV4-1 to TRBJ2-1; 7 nucleotides align to TRBD2. The junction had 12 bases not matched to a gene; V was cut back by 9 bases and J by 4 bases. There are 15 residues in the CDR3. Germline loops: CDR1 MGHRA, CDR2 YSYEKL. CDR3 DNA: TGCGCCAGTCGCGATCCGTCGGGAGGATACAATGAGCAGTTCTTC. Its translation is CASRDPSGGYNEQFF.

CDR3 region: CASSPNRLDYGYTF. DNA of the CDR3: TGTGCCAGCTCACCTAACAGGTTGGACTATGGCTACACCTTC. The V gene is TRBV18, the J gene TRBJ1-2, with a tentative D call TRBD1 (5 bases). V was clipped by 3 bases and J by 3 bases, with 11 bases between them. Germline values: CDR1 KGHSH, CDR2 LQKENI. The CDR3 is made up of 14 amino acids.

The chain couples TRBV28 to TRBJ2-5, with a weak D call TRBD1 (6 bases). This CDR3 is built from 13 residues. CDR1 is MDHEN, CDR2 SYDVKM, per germline. V lost 6 bases and J 0 bases, leaving 8 bases between the germline ends. CDR3 nucleotides: TGTGCCAGCAGGGGGACAAACCAAGAGACCCAGTACTTC. As protein: CASRGTNQETQYF.

The chain has TRBV5-1 and TRBJ1-1, with D perhaps matching TRBD1 (6 bases). Germline V gene lookup returns CDR1 SGHRS and CDR2 YFSETQ. The CDR3 has 15 amino acids. Trimming removed 0 bases at V and 6 bases at J, with 15 bases between. For the CDR3, the DNA is TGCGCCAGCAGCTTGGCTTACGCGGGGGGCTCTGAAGCTTTCTTT. This encodes CASSLAYAGGSEAFF.

At least ten counts were recorded for this clone. J is TRBJ1-1 and V is TRBV7-3, with 8 bases aligning to TRBD1. V was pared by 3 bases and J by 4 bases, with 1 base of the junction left unmatched. This CDR3 has 13 residues. The germline gives CDR1 SGHTA, CDR2 FQGTGA. CDR3 sequence (DNA): TGTGCCAGCAGCTTGGGACAGGCCACTGAAGCTTTCTTT. Protein product: CASSLGQATEAFF.

This chain joins TRBV19 and TRBJ2-7; the match to TRBD2 covers 7 bases. Trimming cost V 1 base and J 3 bases; bases outside gene matches: 3. The germline gives CDR1 LNHDA, CDR2 SQIVND (reference sequence). This CDR3 has 14 amino acids. Here the CDR3 reads CASSIGEGIYEQYF. In nucleotides, the CDR3 is TGTGCCAGTAGTATAGGGGAGGGAATCTACGAGCAGTACTTC.

The rearrangement links TRBV11-2 to TRBJ2-7, with TRBD1 matching 11 bases. V shed 9 bases and J 4 bases; nucleotides not matched to a gene: 5. Germline V CDR1 and CDR2: SGHAT, FQNNGV. The CDR3 has 13 residues. In DNA form, the CDR3 reads TGTGCCAGATGGACAGGGGGCTTATACGAGCAGTACTTC. It codes for CARWTGGLYEQYF.

The chain combines TRBV28 with TRBJ1-4; D gene ambiguous. CDR1 and CDR2 from the germline V gene are MDHEN and SYDVKM. The CDR3 totals 13 residues. V was shortened by 3 bases and J by 8 bases, with 10 bases between the two germline ends. The CDR3: CASSFGQLEKLFF. The DNA for the CDR3 is TGTGCCAGCAGTTTTGGGCAACTCGAAAAACTGTTTTTT.

This rearrangement joins TRBV30 to TRBJ1-1; D is undetermined. V lost 4 bases to trimming and J lost 4 bases, with 10 bases between them. The V gene's germline CDR1 is GTSNPN and CDR2 SVGIG (reference sequence). The CDR3 is 12 residues long. The CDR3 here is CAWTALATEAFF. The CDR3 DNA sequence: TGTGCCTGGACAGCTTTAGCCACTGAAGCTTTCTTT.

This rearrangement joins TRBV12-3 or TRBV12-4 to TRBJ1-2; TRBD1 matches 7 bases. With V trimmed by 6 bases and J by 6 bases, 4 bases remained unmatched. This CDR3 contains 12 residues. CDR3 DNA: TGTGCCAGCAGGATCGGACAGGATGGCTACACCTTC. Its protein product is CASRIGQDGYTF.

This chain links TRBV19 with TRBJ2-2; 7 bases are a match to TRBD1. V lost 9 bases, J lost 3 bases, and 7 bases stayed unmatched. Germline CDR1 LNHDA, CDR2 SQIVND (reference sequence). The CDR3 is 14 amino acids. The CDR3 reads CASLTGFYTGELFF. CDR3 nucleotides: TGTGCCAGCCTGACAGGGTTTTACACCGGGGAGCTGTTTTTT. Supplemented by reference TRBV19 and TRBJ2-2, the full variable domain reads DGGITQSPKYLFRKEGQNVTLSCEQNLNHDAMYWYRQDPGQGLRLIYYSQIVNDFQKGDIAEGYSVSREKKESFPLTVTSAQKNPTAFYLCASLTGFYTGELFFGEGSRLTVL.

The V call is TRBV12-5, the J call TRBJ2-1, with a tentative D call TRBD2 (5 bases). This CDR3 is built from 17 residues. Per germline, CDR1 LGHNT and CDR2 FRNRAP. V lost 1 base to trimming and J lost 0 bases, with 13 bases between them. The CDR3 region is CASGLGASPGSYNEQFF. The CDR3 DNA sequence: TGTGCTAGTGGTTTGGGGGCTAGCCCAGGCTCCTACAATGAGCAGTTCTTC.

The genes are TRBV4-2 and TRBJ2-7; TRBD2 matches at 8 bases. Germline CDR1 reads LGHNA; CDR2 reads YNFKEQ. The CDR3 runs to 14 residues. J lost 7 bases, V lost 1 base, and 6 bases had no gene match. The chain's CDR3 is CASSQAGLVGEQYF. The CDR3 DNA reads TGTGCCAGCAGCCAAGCGGGACTAGTCGGGGAGCAGTACTTC.

The chain uses TRBV28 and TRBJ2-7, with a tentative D call TRBD1 (6 bases). Trimming cost V 7 bases and J 4 bases, with 17 bases left between them. The CDR3 is 14 amino acids. Looked up from germline, CDR1 is MDHEN and CDR2 is SYDVKM. For the CDR3, the DNA is TGTGCCAGCAACCCTCCCGGACAGTTTTACGAGCAGTACTTC. Translated: CASNPPGQFYEQYF.

V gene TRBV28 combines with J gene TRBJ2-3, with 9 bases aligning to TRBD1. Germline CDR1 MDHEN, CDR2 SYDVKM. The CDR3 contains 17 residues. The trim removed 7 bases at V and 1 base at J, leaving 12 bases unmatched. The CDR3 here is CASNPSPQGAGTDTQYF. CDR3 nucleotides: TGTGCCAGCAACCCCTCGCCACAGGGGGCTGGCACAGATACGCAGTATTTT.

Regarding this clone: Within the sample, other DNA sequences also encode this same CDR3. This chain links TRBV29-1 with TRBJ2-7, with 13 bases identical to TRBD2. CDR1 is SQVTM and CDR2 is ANQGSEA in the germline V gene. This CDR3 has 16 amino acids. V was pared by 4 bases and J by 0 bases, with 6 bases of the junction left unmatched. The CDR3 reads CSVVETSGRNSYEQYF. CDR3 DNA: TGCAGCGTTGTGGAGACTAGCGGGAGGAACTCCTACGAGCAGTACTTC.

The chain links TRBV2 to TRBJ1-1; D may be TRBD1 (5 bases). The CDR3 is 14 amino acids. Germline-derived CDR1 and CDR2 are SNHLY and FYNNEI. The V gene lost 10 bases and the J gene lost 0 bases, with 15 bases spanning the gap. CDR3 sequence: CAIRIGGLNTEAFF. The CDR3 region has the DNA TGTGCCATTCGAATCGGGGGTTTGAACACTGAAGCTTTCTTT.

V is TRBV5-1 and J is TRBJ2-7, with D maybe TRBD2 (6 bases). Germline values: CDR1 SGHRS, CDR2 YFSETQ. CDR3 size: 14 residues. V was trimmed by 4 bases and J by 3 bases, leaving 14 bases between them. The CDR3 region is CASSQGGLNYEQYF. The CDR3 coding sequence is TGCGCCAGCAGCCAAGGAGGGCTTAACTACGAGCAGTACTTC.

CDR3 amino acids: CAWRALAGSPYNEQFF. The DNA for the CDR3 is TGTGCCTGGAGGGCTTTAGCGGGATCACCCTACAATGAGCAGTTCTTC. The gene calls are TRBV30 and TRBJ2-1, with TRBD2 matching 8 bases. This CDR3 is 16 amino acids long. Germline CDR1 and CDR2: GTSNPN and SVGIG (reference sequence). V lost 3 bases and J lost 2; bases outside the gene matches: 9.

This chain connects TRBV2 to TRBJ1-5, with TRBD1 as a possible D gene (6 bases). With 8 bases removed from V and 3 bases from J, the gap between germline ends came to 8 bases. Germline values: CDR1 SNHLY, CDR2 FYNNEI. The CDR3 has 12 residues. CDR3 in DNA: TGTGCCAGCGCAGGGGACAATCAGCCCCAGCATTTT. This codes for CASAGDNQPQHF.

In nucleotides, the CDR3 is TGTGCCAGCAGCTTAGTGGCGGGAGAAGGAACCGGGGAGCTGTTTTTT. This sequence encodes CASSLVAGEGTGELFF. The chain couples TRBV7-3 to TRBJ2-2; 7 bases line up with TRBD2. The CDR3 is 16 amino acids. The germline V gene encodes CDR1 SGHTA and CDR2 FQGTGA. V was clipped by 2 bases and J by 5 bases; unmatched bases: 8.

V gene TRBV5-1 combines with J gene TRBJ2-5; perhaps TRBD2 as D (5 bases). V gave up 4 bases and J gave up 5 bases, with 15 bases separating them. CDR1 and CDR2 from the germline V gene are SGHRS and YFSETQ. The CDR3 loop spans 14 amino acids. The CDR3, as DNA: TGCGCCAGCAGCCGAGGGTCTAACGGGGAGACCCAGTACTTC. Its protein product is CASSRGSNGETQYF. Using reference TRBV5-1 and TRBJ2-5 for the parts outside the CDR3, the full variable domain is KAGVTQTPRYLIKTRGQQVTLSCSPISGHRSVSWYQQTPGQGLQFLFEYFSETQRNKGNFPGRFSGRQFSNSRSEMNVSTLELGDSALYLCASSRGSNGETQYFGPGTRLLVL.

The genes are TRBV28 and TRBJ1-6; no clear D gene. The V end lost 10 bases, the J end lost 4 bases, and 11 bases lay between the germline ends. Germline V lookup: CDR1 MDHEN, CDR2 SYDVKM. CDR3 length: 13 amino acids. DNA of the CDR3: TGTGCCACCAGGACTGAATATAATTCACCCCTCCACTTT. This codes for CATRTEYNSPLHF.

The count of this clone is one. The J gene is TRBJ1-2, the V gene TRBV7-2; the match to TRBD1 covers 7 bases. This CDR3 region has 13 residues. V dropped 5 bases and J dropped 6; count of bases not matched to a gene: 6. Germline-derived CDR1 and CDR2 are SGHTA and FQGNSA. CDR3 sequence reads: CASSPERGHGYTF. CDR3 DNA: TGTGCCAGCAGCCCGGAAAGGGGGCATGGCTACACCTTC.

The genes are TRBV10-3 and TRBJ2-2; D ambiguous. Germline lookup yields CDR1 ENHRY and CDR2 SYGVKD. This CDR3 has 13 amino acids. V was clipped by 8 bases and J by 0 bases, with 7 bases between them. The CDR3 here is CAISTPNTGELFF. CDR3 in DNA: TGTGCCATCTCGACACCGAACACCGGGGAGCTGTTTTTT.

The rearrangement joins TRBV21-1 to TRBJ2-7; the D call TRBD2 from the table was never checked on the DNA. TRBV21-1 is a documented pseudogene. The CDR3 loop spans 14 amino acids. CDR3 sequence reads: CASMAGLHLREQYF. DNA for the CDR3: TGTGCCAGCATGGCGGGACTCCATCTCCGCGAGCAGTACTTC.

The chain is built from TRBV19 and TRBJ1-5; possible D gene TRBD1, 5 bases. The CDR3 has 16 amino acids. Per germline, CDR1 LNHDA and CDR2 SQIVND (reference sequence). V gave up 0 bases and J gave up 0 bases, with 9 bases separating them. CDR3 sequence: CASSIDDSYSNQPQHF. Here the CDR3 DNA reads TGTGCCAGTAGTATAGATGACAGCTATAGCAATCAGCCCCAGCATTTT.

This clone appeared a single time. The rearrangement links TRBV25-1 to TRBJ2-7; 7 bases are shared with TRBD1. The CDR3 runs 17 residues. Germline CDR1 MGHDK, CDR2 SYGVNS. V trimming: 3 bases; J trimming: 3 bases; junction bases outside the gene matches: 14. The CDR3 region is CASSDPAARGGGYEQYF. The CDR3 nucleotides read TGTGCCAGCAGTGACCCTGCGGCGAGAGGGGGCGGCTACGAGCAGTACTTC.

The rearrangement links TRBV11-1 to TRBJ2-7, with TRBD1 as a possible D gene (5 bases). V lost 5 bases, J lost 0 bases, and 14 bases lay in between. This CDR3 is built from 15 residues. CDR1 and CDR2 (germline): SGHAT, FQDESV (reference sequence). CDR3 sequence (DNA): TGTGCCAGCAGCCTAACCCCGACAGCCTCCTACGAGCAGTACTTC. This sequence encodes CASSLTPTASYEQYF. The full variable domain, in which reference TRBV11-1 and TRBJ2-7 provide the parts outside the CDR3, is EAEVAQSPRYKITEKSQAVAFWCDPISGHATLYWYRQILGQGPELLVQFQDESVVDDSQLPKDRFSAERLKGVDSTLKIQPAELGDSAMYLCASSLTPTASYEQYFGPGTRLTVT.

The V call is TRBV3-1 (or the pseudogene TRBV3-2), the J call TRBJ2-5; tentative D call: TRBD2 (7 bases). The germline CDR1 and CDR2 sequences are LGHDT and YNNKEL (reference sequence). V was pared by 2 bases and J by 5 bases, with 9 bases between. The CDR3 contains 13 residues. The CDR3 loop is CASSQRGGETQYF. As DNA, the CDR3 is TGTGCCAGCAGCCAAAGGGGGGGGGAGACCCAGTACTTC.

The V gene is TRBV10-1, the J gene TRBJ1-1; 11 positions agree with TRBD1. Germline CDR1 and CDR2: WNHNN and SYGVQD (reference sequence). The CDR3 runs to 17 residues. The trim removed 3 bases at V and 10 bases at J, leaving 16 bases unmatched. CDR3 protein: CASSDTRTGGASKGAFF. The CDR3 nucleotides read TGCGCCAGCAGTGATACGCGGACAGGGGGCGCATCCAAGGGAGCTTTCTTT.

This sequence joins TRBV19 and TRBJ2-1, with 12 bases aligning to TRBD2. This CDR3 is built from 14 residues. Trimming at V came to 5 bases and at J to 8 bases, leaving 4 bases not matched to a gene. Germline CDR1 is LNHDA and CDR2 is SQIVND (reference sequence). The CDR3 sequence is CASSGLAGRDEQFF. The CDR3 region has the DNA TGTGCCAGTAGTGGACTAGCGGGAAGGGATGAGCAGTTCTTC.